Sequencing of this T cell receptor (beta chain) was carried out in a study of CD8 T cells in ankylosing spondylitis. Using its own MiXCR run on the 5' RACE reads, TCRdb lists one record per CDR3 protein. The sample includes about 220,000 distinct CDR3 sequences, about 6.7% seen only once; the top ten take approximately 15%. Whole-study findings and limits: Reactive arthritis synovial fluid and blood were previously reported to contain some motif variants. The study identified a TCR beta motif of under 10 highly homologous variants that appeared characteristic of ankylosing spondylitis blood.

There are many counts of this clonotype. Antigen specificity is unknown. This CDR3 is 15 amino acids long. V trimming: 2 bases; J trimming: 8 bases; junction bases outside the gene matches: 9. Germline CDR1 reads MGHRA; CDR2 reads YSYEKL. Sequenced input: blood, either unsorted or a sorted T cell fraction (not recorded which). This TCR was sampled from a male donor with ankylosing spondylitis. The gene calls are TRBV4-1 and TRBJ1-2; 9 nucleotides line up with TRBD1. The CDR3 nucleotides read TGCGCCAGCAGCCAATTACAGGGGGCGTATAGCGGCTACACCTTC. Residues: CASSQLQGAYSGYTF.